This entry lists 7 T cell receptor beta chains sequenced from one sample in a study of cytomegalovirus exposure and HLA in healthy donors (dated by TCRdb to about 2017). Libraries came from the immunoSEQ multiplex PCR assay. For the multiplex PCR, a mixture combining 60 forward primers for TCR Vbeta segments and 13 reverse primers for TCR Jbeta segments was used. Imported from immuneACCESS, the table was reduced by TCRdb to in-frame sequences with V and J called. These copies leave out some clones; in studies compared against another copy, an unresolved V gene accounts for under half, and the cause of the remainder is not known. In this sample the table shows over 150,000 clones, about 80% of which occur a single time. The ten most abundant clones make up about 2.8% of the sample. The specimen was PBMCs. The source is a woman younger than 45 in good health and CMV-seronegative.

V is TRBV7-9 and J is TRBJ2-7, with 10 bases lining up with TRBD1. The CDR3 totals 15 residues. The germline V gene has CDR1 SEHNR and CDR2 FQNEAQ (reference sequence). Losses at the gene ends were 4 bases for V and 5 bases for J; bases not matched to a gene: 8. The CDR3 reads CASSSLTGGVNEQYF. The CDR3 DNA reads as TGTGCCAGCAGCTCATTGACAGGGGGCGTAAACGAGCAGTACTTC.

V and J are TRBV27 and TRBJ1-2, with D possibly being TRBD1 (6 bases). The CDR3 is made up of 15 amino acids. Germline V gives CDR1 MNHEY, CDR2 SMNVEV (reference sequence). V lost 5 bases, J lost 4 bases, and 17 bases lay in between. The CDR3 protein is CASSPGWGPSYGYTF. The CDR3, as DNA: TGTGCCAGCAGTCCAGGTTGGGGGCCTAGCTATGGCTACACCTTC.

The rearrangement joins TRBV29-1 to TRBJ2-7, with D maybe TRBD2 (5 bases). This CDR3 contains 11 residues. CDR1 and CDR2 from the germline V gene are SQVTM and ANQGSEA. V lost 4 bases and J 5 bases, leaving 9 bases between the germline ends. The CDR3: CSVGLRDEQYF. CDR3 in DNA: TGCAGCGTTGGATTGAGGGACGAGCAGTACTTC.

This clone appeared once. V usage is TRBV6-4 and J usage is TRBJ2-2; 8 bases align to TRBD2. V shed 6 bases, J shed 7 bases, and the junction held 7 bases outside the gene matches. Germline V CDR1 and CDR2: MRHNA, SNTAGT. This CDR3 is 14 amino acids long. This CDR3 reads CASSGGARGGELFF. For the CDR3, the DNA is TGTGCCAGCAGCGGGGGGGCTCGGGGCGGGGAGCTGTTTTTT.

The chain joins TRBV18 to TRBJ1-2, with D perhaps matching TRBD1 (5 bases). V was clipped by 2 bases and J by 2 bases, with 12 bases between them. This CDR3 is built from 15 residues. CDR1 is KGHSH and CDR2 is LQKENI in the germline V gene. This CDR3 reads CASSPTAGRNYGYTF. CDR3 DNA: TGTGCCAGCTCACCAACGGCAGGGAGGAACTATGGCTACACCTTC.

The chain joins TRBV7-9 to TRBJ2-7, with 12 bases lining up with TRBD2. This CDR3 has 16 residues. Germline CDR1 SEHNR, CDR2 FQNEAQ (reference sequence). Trimming took 4 bases from V and 0 from J; bases not matched to a gene: 4. The DNA of the CDR3 is TGTGCCAGCAGCTCCCGACTAGCGGGAGCCTCCTACGAGCAGTACTTC. Protein product: CASSSRLAGASYEQYF.

The V gene is TRBV10-3, the J gene TRBJ1-5; D unresolved. V was pared by 3 bases and J by 5 bases, with 5 bases between. In germline, CDR1 is ENHRY, CDR2 SYGVKD. CDR3 length: 12 residues. Here the CDR3 reads CAISDSDQPQHF. CDR3 bases: TGTGCCATCAGTGACTCTGATCAGCCCCAGCATTTT.